Listed below are T cell receptor beta chains from one sample, sequenced in a study of patients and donors after allogeneic stem cell transplantation. TCRdb passed the RT-PCR reads through MiXCR, listing each CDR3 protein once. The table records approximately 170,000 distinct CDR3 sequences, about 24% of them present only once. Source material: blood, either unsorted or a sorted T cell fraction (not recorded which). The receptors here all came from a human donor who was either an allogeneic HSCT recipient or a stem cell or donor lymphocyte infusion donor (not recorded which). It is not recorded whose cells these are; they may come from a transplant donor. Each CDR3 is given with its conserved first and last residue. The order of the fields is V gene, clone size, D gene, J gene, CDR3 DNA, CDR3 protein. A D gene is named only where the DNA matches it firmly. Where a row states a size, it is once, few, many or the class of an expanded clone; other rows omit it.

>TRBV9|.|.|TRBJ1-6
TGTGCCAGCAGCGATGTGGCAGGCTCGGATCTAGGTTCACCCCTCCACTTT
CASSDVAGSDLGSPLHF
>TRBV6-1|.|.|TRBJ2-1
TGTGCCAGTGGGCGTGAGGGACCAAGTGGTAATGAGCAGTTCTTC
CASGREGPSGNEQFF
>TRBV24-1|.|.|TRBJ1-2
TGTGCCACCAGTGGCAGCCGGTACGATGGCTACACCTTC
CATSGSRYDGYTF
>TRBV29-1|.|.|TRBJ2-7
TGCAGCGTTTCCGGGACGGCGTCCTACGAGCAGTACTTC
CSVSGTASYEQYF
>TRBV2|.|.|TRBJ2-7
TGTGCCAGCAGTGAACTACAGGTTAACAGCGGGTACGAGCAGTACTTC
CASSELQVNSGYEQYF
>TRBV11-1|.|TRBD2|TRBJ2-1
TGTGCCAGCAGCTTAGGAGCGGGAGACAATGAGCAGTTCTTC
CASSLGAGDNEQFF
>TRBV30|.|.|TRBJ2-2
TGTGCCTGGAGTGTACGGGTCTCCAGCCTCTCCGGGGAGCTGTTTTTT
CAWSVRVSSLSGELFF
>TRBV5-1|.|.|TRBJ2-2
TGCGCCAGCAGCTTGGGCCGAGAGCTGTTTTTT
CASSLGRELFF
>TRBV12-3/TRBV12-4|.|.|TRBJ2-4
TGTGCCAGCAGTTCCCGAGGGGCAGGTAAAAACATTCAGTACTTC
CASSSRGAGKNIQYF
>TRBV7-9|many|TRBD1|TRBJ1-1
TGTGCCAGCAGCAAAGGGACAGGGACAGCTTTCTTT
CASSKGTGTAFF
>TRBV25-1|.|TRBD2|TRBJ2-1
TGTGCCAGCAGTGACTTGGCGGGAGGTAATGAGCAGTTCTTC
CASSDLAGGNEQFF
>TRBV29-1|many|.|TRBJ1-1
TGCAGCGCAGTCCCCCGGGACCCCCTCCCTGAAGCTTTCTTT
CSAVPRDPLPEAFF
>TRBV14|few|.|TRBJ1-1
TGTGCCAGCAGCCAAGAGTCAAGGAGGGTGAACACTGAAGCTTTCTTT
CASSQESRRVNTEAFF
>TRBV7-9|.|.|TRBJ1-4
TGTGCCAGCAGCACTCCGACTGCGGGGGCTGCTAATGAAAAACTGTTTTTT
CASSTPTAGAANEKLFF
>TRBV29-1|few|.|TRBJ2-1
TGCAGCGTTCCCCTTGGGCAGGGGAGCTACAATGAGCAGTTCTTC
CSVPLGQGSYNEQFF
>TRBV29-1|few|TRBD1|TRBJ1-2
TGCAGCGTTCGAGGGACAGGGGAAAATGGCTACACCTTC
CSVRGTGENGYTF
>TRBV4-1|.|.|TRBJ1-1
TGCGCCAGCAGTCCCGTAGGGGGGGCTGGGACTGAAGCTTTCTTT
CASSPVGGAGTEAFF
>TRBV29-1|few|.|TRBJ2-5
TGCAGCGCGACGGACAGAGAAGATTTGGAGACCCAGTACTTC
CSATDREDLETQYF
>TRBV15|few|.|TRBJ2-1
TGTGCCACCAGCAGAGAGGTCTGGGGGGAGTCCTACAATGAGCAGTTCTTC
CATSREVWGESYNEQFF
>TRBV5-1|few|.|TRBJ1-2
TGCGCCAGCAGCCTAGGGGGGGCCCAGCTTGGCTACACCTTC
CASSLGGAQLGYTF
>TRBV29-1|many|.|TRBJ1-3
TGCAGCGCTGGGGGGACTCCCTCTGGAAACACCATATATTTT
CSAGGTPSGNTIYF
>TRBV27|few|.|TRBJ1-6
TGTGCCAGCAGTTTTCTGGGTCGGTCTTCACCCCTCCACTTT
CASSFLGRSSPLHF
>TRBV5-1|.|.|TRBJ2-1
TGCGCCAGCAGCTGGAGTCGGGGCAATGAGCAGTTCTTC
CASSWSRGNEQFF
>TRBV12-3/TRBV12-4|many|.|TRBJ1-3
TGTGCCAGCACCGTGGCTGCTGGAAACACCATATATTTT
CASTVAAGNTIYF
>TRBV20-1|.|.|TRBJ1-5
TGCAGTGCTCGAGTACGAGGTGGCGGATGGAATCAGCCCCAGCATTTT
CSARVRGGGWNQPQHF
>TRBV29-1|few|.|TRBJ1-6
TGCAGCACAGCGAACCAACAGGGTTCACCCCTCCACTTT
CSTANQQGSPLHF
>TRBV5-1|few|.|TRBJ1-1
TGCGCCAGCAGCCGAACGGGGGGCGTCAACACTGAAGCTTTCTTT
CASSRTGGVNTEAFF
>TRBV9|few|.|TRBJ2-1
TGTGCCAGCAGCCTCCTGACCGCGGGTGAGCAGTTCTTC
CASSLLTAGEQFF
>TRBV29-1|.|.|TRBJ2-3
TGCAGCGTCGAGTATGTCGCAGATACGCAGTATTTT
CSVEYVADTQYF
>TRBV6-5|few|.|TRBJ2-1
TGTGCCAGCAGTTACCTTTATTTGGCGCGCTCCTACAATGAGCAGTTCTTC
CASSYLYLARSYNEQFF
>TRBV29-1|few|.|TRBJ1-4
TGCAGCGTTAGTGATGAAAAACTGTTTTTT
CSVSDEKLFF
>TRBV12-3/TRBV12-4|.|TRBD2|TRBJ2-1
TGTGCCAGCAGTCCCTACTTAGCGGGGGGGGACAATGAGCAGTTCTTC
CASSPYLAGGDNEQFF
>TRBV29-1|many|.|TRBJ1-1
TGCAGCGTTGAGGTCTCAGGAGGAAACACTGAAGCTTTCTTT
CSVEVSGGNTEAFF
>TRBV11-2|few|.|TRBJ1-4
TGTGCCAGCAGCTTAAGGTTGGGCGGGGAAAAACTGTTTTTT
CASSLRLGGEKLFF
>TRBV5-1|.|.|TRBJ2-7
TGCGCCAGCAGCTTGGTTAAGGGAGCGGAGCAGTACTTC
CASSLVKGAEQYF
>TRBV12-3/TRBV12-4|few|.|TRBJ1-1
TGTGCCAGCAGCGTGTACATGAACACTGAAGCTTTCTTT
CASSVYMNTEAFF
>TRBV29-1|.|TRBD1|TRBJ2-2
TGCAGCGTTGAGACGGGACAGCCTACCGGGGAGCTGTTTTTT
CSVETGQPTGELFF
>TRBV20-1|.|TRBD2|TRBJ2-2
TGCAGTGCTAGACGGCCGAGCGGGGCGAACACCGGGGAGCTGTTTTTT
CSARRPSGANTGELFF
>TRBV3-1|few|.|TRBJ2-1
TGTGCCAGCAGCCCCGATAACCCCAGCTCCTACAATGAGCAGTTCTTC
CASSPDNPSSYNEQFF
>TRBV6-6|many|.|TRBJ2-2
TGTGCCAGCTCGGACACCGGGGAGCTGTTTTTT
CASSDTGELFF